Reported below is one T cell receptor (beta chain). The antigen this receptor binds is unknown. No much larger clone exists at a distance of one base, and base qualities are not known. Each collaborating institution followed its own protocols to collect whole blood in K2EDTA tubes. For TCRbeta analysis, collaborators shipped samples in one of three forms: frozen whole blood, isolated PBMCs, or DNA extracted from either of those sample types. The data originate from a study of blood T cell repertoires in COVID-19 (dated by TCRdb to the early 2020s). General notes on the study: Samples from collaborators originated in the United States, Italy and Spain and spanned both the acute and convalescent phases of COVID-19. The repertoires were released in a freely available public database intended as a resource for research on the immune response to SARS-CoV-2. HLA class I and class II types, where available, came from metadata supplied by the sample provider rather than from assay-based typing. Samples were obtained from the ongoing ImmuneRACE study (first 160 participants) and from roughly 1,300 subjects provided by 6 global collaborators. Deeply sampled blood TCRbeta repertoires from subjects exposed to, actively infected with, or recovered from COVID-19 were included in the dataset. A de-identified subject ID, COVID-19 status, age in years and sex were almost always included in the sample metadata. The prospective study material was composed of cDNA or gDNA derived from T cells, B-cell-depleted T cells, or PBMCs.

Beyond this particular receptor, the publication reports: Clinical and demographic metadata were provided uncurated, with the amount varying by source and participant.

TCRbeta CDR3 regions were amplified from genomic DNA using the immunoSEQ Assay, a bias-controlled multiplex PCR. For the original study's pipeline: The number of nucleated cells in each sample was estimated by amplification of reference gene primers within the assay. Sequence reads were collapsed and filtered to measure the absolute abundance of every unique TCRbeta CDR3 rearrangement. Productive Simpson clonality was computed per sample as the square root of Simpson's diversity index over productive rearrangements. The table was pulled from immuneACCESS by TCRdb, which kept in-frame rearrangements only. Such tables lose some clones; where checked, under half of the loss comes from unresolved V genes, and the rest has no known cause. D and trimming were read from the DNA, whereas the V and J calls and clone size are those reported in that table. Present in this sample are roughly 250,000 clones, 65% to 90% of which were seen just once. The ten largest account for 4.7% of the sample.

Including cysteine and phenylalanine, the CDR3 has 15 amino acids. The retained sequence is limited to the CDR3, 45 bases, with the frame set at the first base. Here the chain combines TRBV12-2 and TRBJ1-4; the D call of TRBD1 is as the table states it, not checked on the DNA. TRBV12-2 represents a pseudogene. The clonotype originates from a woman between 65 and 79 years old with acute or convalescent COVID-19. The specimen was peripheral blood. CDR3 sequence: CANILAGGSDEKLFF. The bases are TGTGCAAACATACTGGCAGGGGGATCGGATGAAAAACTGTTTTTT.